Below, 19 T cell receptor beta chains from the same sample are listed, as sequenced in a study of T cells in Graves' hyperthyroidism and ophthalmopathy. Amplified TCR beta CDR3 regions derived from RNA transcripts. HTBI primers were employed in a first-round RT-PCR of the TCR CDR3. TCRdb ran MiXCR on the multiplex PCR reads and lists one entry per CDR3 protein. The sample includes around 700,000 distinct CDR3 sequences, approximately 36% of them seen just once. The sequenced material came from blood. The receptors originated from a middle-aged woman with Graves' hyperthyroidism.

This clonotype has at least ten counts. V usage is TRBV7-2 and J usage is TRBJ1-2; the D is unclear. Trimming cost V 5 bases and J 5 bases, with 9 bases left between them. Per germline, CDR1 SGHTA and CDR2 FQGNSA. This CDR3 comprises 12 residues. CDR3 bases: TGTGCCAGCAGCCAAGGGCAATATGGCTACACCTTC. Translating it yields CASSQGQYGYTF.

The chain is built from TRBV20-1 and TRBJ2-7, with no clear D. CDR3 size: 11 residues. Germline CDR1 reads DFQATT; CDR2 reads SNEGSKA (reference sequence). V dropped 7 bases and J dropped 4 bases, with 11 bases sitting between them. CDR3 region: CSEAWGYEQYF. CDR3 nucleotide sequence: TGCAGTGAAGCATGGGGTTACGAGCAGTACTTC.

J is TRBJ2-7 and V is TRBV5-1; the match to TRBD2 covers 13 bases. Trimming took 5 bases from V and 2 from J; bases not matched to a gene: 16. The CDR3 extends over 19 amino acids. Germline V lookup: CDR1 SGHRS, CDR2 YFSETQ. CDR3 region: CASSSDRGTSGTPAYEQYF. The CDR3 coding sequence is TGCGCCAGCAGTTCTGACAGGGGGACTAGCGGGACTCCAGCCTACGAGCAGTACTTC.

This sequence joins TRBV6-2 or TRBV6-3 and TRBJ2-5, with 11 bases identical to TRBD2. The last part of the DNA fits TRBJ2-7 better; the J call may be wrong. Germline V gene data show CDR1 as MNHEY and CDR2 as SVGEGT. CDR3 length: 14 residues. The CDR3 here is CASSLLAGAFEQYF. The DNA for the CDR3 is TGTGCCAGCAGCCTACTAGCGGGAGCGTTCGAGCAGTACTTC.

This clonotype was counted between two and nine times. Possible read error: a much larger clone is one base away. This chain uses TRBV7-4 with TRBJ1-1, with TRBD1 as a possible D gene (5 bases). The V gene's germline CDR1 is SGHVT and CDR2 SQSDAQ. The CDR3 consists of 13 residues. Trimming removed 1 base at V and 6 bases at J, with 9 bases between. As DNA, the CDR3 is TGTGCCAGCAGCTTAGGCACAGGTGCTGAAGCTTTCTTT. This codes for CASSLGTGAEAFF.

V gene TRBV25-1 combines with J gene TRBJ1-4; weak D call: TRBD1 (6 bases). Germline values: CDR1 MGHDK, CDR2 SYGVNS. The CDR3 length is 15 residues. V was trimmed by 7 bases and J by 6 bases, leaving 18 bases between them. The CDR3 bases are TGTGCCAGCACCCCTAGGGGGGCTGAGGATGAAAAACTGTTTTTT. Protein: CASTPRGAEDEKLFF.

The rearrangement uses TRBV7-3 and TRBJ2-5; tentatively, D is TRBD1 or TRBD2 (5 bases each). TRBJ2-1 matches the DNA end more closely, so the J call is doubtful. The CDR3 has 14 residues. In germline, CDR1 is SGHTA, CDR2 FQGTGA. The CDR3 DNA reads TGTGCCAGCAGCCAAGAATGGGGGTACAATGAGCAGTTCTTC. This codes for CASSQEWGYNEQFF.

This clonotype occurred many times. The V call is TRBV5-8, the J call TRBJ2-5, with 11 positions matching TRBD1. This CDR3 has 14 amino acids. Losses at the gene ends were 4 bases for V and 5 bases for J; bases not matched to a gene: 4. Germline V gene lookup returns CDR1 SGHTS and CDR2 YDEGEE. The CDR3 region is CASSPDRGQETQYF. The DNA for the CDR3 is TGTGCCAGCAGCCCGGACAGGGGGCAGGAGACCCAGTACTTC.

This clonotype has ten or more counts. This sequence joins TRBV11-2 and TRBJ1-5, with D hard to call. Germline CDR1 is SGHAT and CDR2 is FQNNGV. The CDR3 covers 15 residues. V lost 3 bases and J lost 0, with 9 bases in between. CDR3 nucleotides: TGTGCCAGCAGCTTCGCGTCGTATAGCAATCAGCCCCAGCATTTT. Residues: CASSFASYSNQPQHF.

This clonotype appeared many times. This CDR3 reads CASSPTSGGYEQYF. The CDR3 DNA reads as TGTGCCAGCAGCCCGACTAGCGGAGGCTACGAGCAGTACTTC. V is TRBV7-2 and J is TRBJ2-7, with 9 bases aligning to TRBD2. With 5 bases clipped from V and 3 bases from J, the junction kept 5 bases outside the gene matches. The CDR3 spans 14 residues. Germline V lookup: CDR1 SGHTA, CDR2 FQGNSA.

About this clonotype: This may arise from a read error, as a much more abundant clone is one base away. The gene calls are TRBV7-9 and TRBJ2-7, with a possible D match to TRBD1 (6 bases). The V end lost 2 bases, the J end lost 5 bases, and 10 bases lay between the germline ends. CDR1 and CDR2 (germline): SEHNR, FQNEAQ (reference sequence). CDR3 size: 13 residues. CDR3 amino acids: CASSLPGAHEQYF. The CDR3, as DNA: TGTGCCAGCAGCTTACCAGGGGCCCACGAGCAGTACTTC.

The J gene is TRBJ2-2, the V gene TRBV7-2; D is unclear. Germline CDR1 is SGHTA and CDR2 is FQGNSA. The CDR3 extends over 13 amino acids. The V gene lost 4 bases and the J gene lost 8 bases, with 11 bases spanning the gap. CDR3 in amino acids: CASSSGPYGELFF. The DNA of the CDR3 is TGTGCCAGCAGCTCAGGACCCTATGGGGAGCTGTTTTTT.

This clonotype showed up many times. The CDR3 DNA follows: TGTGCCAGCAGTCCGACTGGGGACATGAATTCACCCCTCCACTTT. Amino acids: CASSPTGDMNSPLHF. The chain links TRBV6-1 to TRBJ1-6; D is possibly TRBD1 (6 bases). The germline V gene encodes CDR1 MNHNS and CDR2 SASEGT. V gave up 5 bases and J gave up 7 bases, with 15 bases separating them. The CDR3 sequence is 15 residues long.

A word on this clonotype: No conserved phenylalanine or tryptophan ends this CDR3, so it is likely a read error. The J gene is TRBJ1-5, the V gene TRBV5-6, with no clear D. The CDR3 extends over 12 amino acids. Germline V CDR1 and CDR2: SGHDT, YYEEEE. The V and J ends lost 0 bases and 6 bases respectively, with 4 bases between them. The chain's CDR3 is CASSLGVQPQHL. DNA of the CDR3: TGTGCCAGCAGCTTGGGCGTTCAGCCCCAGCATTTG.

This rearrangement joins TRBV10-3 to TRBJ1-2; possibly TRBD1 for D (6 bases). Germline V gene sequence: CDR1 ENHRY, CDR2 SYGVKD. The V end was cut by 4 bases, the J end by 2 bases, with 11 bases between. This CDR3 is 14 amino acids long. CDR3 in amino acids: CAISAEGQNYGYTF. The CDR3 nucleotides read TGTGCCATCAGTGCTGAGGGACAAAACTATGGCTACACCTTC.

The sample holds many counts of this clonotype. The chain uses TRBV7-2 and TRBJ2-5; TRBD1 matches 9 bases. Looked up from germline, CDR1 is SGHTA and CDR2 is FQGNSA. The CDR3 has 15 residues. V shed 1 base, J shed 4 bases, and the junction held 4 bases outside the gene matches. This CDR3 reads CASSLGTGERETQYF. Written as DNA, the CDR3 is TGTGCCAGCAGCTTAGGGACAGGGGAGAGAGAGACCCAGTACTTC.

The chain employs TRBV3-1 and TRBJ1-2; D is unclear. CDR3 length: 14 residues. Trimming shortened V by 1 base and J by 2 bases, and 8 bases separated the two germline ends. The germline V gene encodes CDR1 LGHDT and CDR2 YNNKEL (reference sequence). CDR3 region: CASSQAGRNYGYTF. The CDR3 DNA sequence: TGTGCCAGCAGCCAAGCAGGAAGAAACTATGGCTACACCTTC.

V is TRBV14 and J is TRBJ2-2, with D uncertain. V lost 1 base, J lost 7 bases, and 7 bases lay in between. In germline, CDR1 is SGHDN, CDR2 FVKESK. CDR3 length: 13 residues. The CDR3 DNA reads as TGTGCCAGCAGCCAAGGTATGAGCGGGGAGCTGTTTTTT. Translated, it gives CASSQGMSGELFF.

This clonotype appeared many times. The J gene is TRBJ1-3, the V gene TRBV29-1, with D unresolved. Trimming removed 6 bases at V and 4 bases at J, with 7 bases between. The CDR3 loop spans 11 amino acids. The germline V gene encodes CDR1 SQVTM and CDR2 ANQGSEA. The CDR3 nucleotides are TGCAGCGTATCATCCGGAAACACCATATATTTT. The encoded protein is CSVSSGNTIYF.